This T cell receptor (beta chain) was found in a study of cytomegalovirus exposure and HLA in healthy donors. General study results and limits: Across donors, most TCRs were seen rarely, yet some public ones were widespread. CMV antigen specificity of a few CMV-associated chains was confirmed in vitro.

Only in-frame clones appear in the TCRdb table, and some are missing; sequencing was by immunoSEQ multiplex PCR. The data show over 90,000 clones, with less than 95% seen just once and 0.89% held by the top ten. This clone came up once. The antigen is undetermined. Germline V lookup: CDR1 MRHNA, CDR2 SNTAGT. The V and J ends lost 4 bases and 4 bases, in that order; junction bases with no gene match: 1. This CDR3 region has 13 residues. Separation from the roughly 600-subject first cohort characterized the 120-subject validation cohort, to which the donors belonged. The rearrangement uses TRBV6-4 and TRBJ2-1, with TRBD2 matching over 7 bases. The sequenced sample was PBMCs. This TCR was recovered from a woman under 30 in good health and CMV-seronegative. The DNA of the CDR3 is TGTGCCAGCAGTGGGACTAGTTACAATGAGCAGTTCTTC. It encodes CASSGTSYNEQFF.